Listed below are T cell receptor beta chains from one sample, sequenced in a study of tumor and adjacent non-tumor tissue in lung cancer. TCRdb redid the calling of the multiplex PCR reads with MiXCR, one entry per CDR3 protein. The sample has 90,000 to 100,000 distinct CDR3 sequences, 75% to 90% seen once. Sequenced input: distant non-tumor lung tissue. The receptors were sampled from a man in his fifties or sixties with small cell lung cancer. Both conserved end residues are part of each CDR3. D genes are given only for firm matches. The listing skips clone size in some rows; elsewhere it reads once, few, many or a size class.

TRBV20-1	TRBJ2-1	-	-	TGCAGTACTTGGATTGGCACGGGACATGAGCAGTTCTTC	CSTWIGTGHEQFF
TRBV10-3	TRBJ1-6	-	-	TGTGCTGTCTCAGGGGATCCTTATAATTCACCCCTCCACTTT	CAVSGDPYNSPLHF
TRBV29-1	TRBJ2-1	-	-	TGCAGCGTTGAAATCGACGGGGCTGCTTCCTACAATGAGCAGTTCTTC	CSVEIDGAASYNEQFF
TRBV29-1	TRBJ2-1	-	-	TGCAGCGCGAGGTTCGGGGGGCCTATCAATGAACAGCTCTTC	CSARFGGPINEQLF
TRBV29-1	TRBJ1-2	TRBD1	-	TGCAGCGACGCGACAGAGGGACAGGGGGGTGGCTACACCTTC	CSDATEGQGGGYTF
TRBV11-3	TRBJ2-1	TRBD2	medium-sized	TGTGCCAGCAGCTTAGGTTCTAGCGGGATTGACAATGAGCAGTTCTTC	CASSLGSSGIDNEQFF
TRBV11-2	TRBJ2-1	-	once	TGTGCCAACAGCTTAGTGACAGCCCAGAGCTCCTGCAATGAGCAGTTTTTC	CANSLVTAQSSCNEQFF
TRBV10-3	TRBJ2-5	-	-	TGTGCCATCGGCATAGCGGAAGAAGAGACCCAGTACTTC	CAIGIAEEETQYF
TRBV10-3	TRBJ1-2	-	-	TGTGCCATAAGTGGGTCCGGGATCTTCAGAGCTAATTATGGCTACACCTTC	CAISGSGIFRANYGYTF
TRBV12-3/TRBV12-4	TRBJ2-2	-	-	TGTCCCAGCAGTTCCCATCAGAAGAACATCGGGGAGCTGTTTTTT	CPSSSHQKNIGELFF
TRBV5-6	TRBJ1-1	-	-	TGTGCCAGCAGCTTAGCCTCCGTTACAGCGAACACTGAAGCTTTCTTT	CASSLASVTANTEAFF
TRBV20-1	TRBJ2-7	TRBD2	few	TGCAGTGCTAGCGGGAGGACCTACGAGCAGTACTTC	CSASGRTYEQYF
TRBV2	TRBJ2-1	TRBD2	-	TGTGCCAGCAGTGAAGGCGGGACTAGCGGAAGTAGAGTAAACAATGAGCAGTTCTTC	CASSEGGTSGSRVNNEQFF
TRBV4-1	TRBJ1-2	TRBD1	-	TGCGCCAACGGCCAACTTGGGTCCACAGGGGGGGACTATGGCTATACCTTC	CANGQLGSTGGDYGYTF
TRBV28	TRBJ2-2	-	-	TGTGCCAGCAGTGGTGGAAGGACCGGGAAGCTGTTTTTT	CASSGGRTGKLFF
TRBV7-9	TRBJ2-5	-	-	TGTGCCAGCAGCTACTACACAGGGTTTGAGACCCTGTACTTC	CASSYYTGFETLYF
TRBV29-1	TRBJ1-2	-	many	TGCAGCGTTTACCGGGGAGGTTTGAATTTTTTTTCTGGCTACACCTTC	CSVYRGGLNFFSGYTF
TRBV13	TRBJ1-6	-	-	TGTGTCAGCAACCAAAACGACGGAAGCTCCTATAATTCAGCCCTTCACTTT	CVSNQNDGSSYNSALHF
TRBV12-3/TRBV12-4	TRBJ2-3	-	-	TGTGCCAGCAATTTAAACTCAAGGACCACAGATACGCAGTATTTT	CASNLNSRTTDTQYF
TRBV6-1	TRBJ2-7	-	-	TGTGCCATCAGTGCCAGACAGCTCTATGAGCAGTACTTC	CAISARQLYEQYF
TRBV20-1	TRBJ2-1	TRBD2	-	TGCAATGCTAGACTAGCGGACAATAAGCAGTTCTTC	CNARLADNKQFF
TRBV11-2	TRBJ1-1	-	-	TGTGCCAGCAGCGGACTGGGGGGGATGAACACTGAAGCTTTCTTT	CASSGLGGMNTEAFF
TRBV7-8	TRBJ2-2	TRBD2	many	TGTGCCAGCAGGAGGGTATGGCGGGAGTTTACCGGGGAGCTGTTTTTT	CASRRVWREFTGELFF
TRBV6-1	TRBJ1-4	TRBD1	-	TGTGCCGGCAGAGGGGGGACAGATGTAAAACTGTTTTTT	CAGRGGTDVKLFF
TRBV11-2	TRBJ2-1	TRBD1	-	TGTGCCAGCAGCTTGGCAGGGGGCAATGAACAGTTCTTC	CASSLAGGNEQFF
TRBV5-6	TRBJ2-4	-	-	TGTGCCAGCAGCTTAATAGCCAAAAGTATTCAGTACTTC	CASSLIAKSIQYF
TRBV7-9	TRBJ2-2	-	-	TGTGCCAGCGGTTTAGTTGGATCCGGGGAGCTGTTTTTT	CASGLVGSGELFF
TRBV30	TRBJ2-1	-	-	TGTGCCTGGAGTGACGGAAACTCCTACAATGAGCCGTTCTTC	CAWSDGNSYNEPFF
TRBV20-1	TRBJ2-1	-	-	TGCAGTGCTAGAGATGTGAGCGGGTTACGGGAGTGCTACAATGAGCAGTTCTTC	CSARDVSGLRECYNEQFF
TRBV27	TRBJ1-5	-	few	TGTGCCAGCAGTTTAGGAGGGGAAACTCAGCCCCAGCATTTT	CASSLGGETQPQHF
TRBV11-1	TRBJ2-2	-	-	TGTGCCGGCAGCTTAGGACAGCAACGACTGGCCGGGGAGCTGTCTTTT	CAGSLGQQRLAGELSF
TRBV29-1	TRBJ2-5	-	-	TGCAGCACCTCCCGTGCAGGGGGGGAGACCCAGTACTTC	CSTSRAGGETQYF
TRBV29-1	TRBJ2-6	-	-	TGCAGCGCTCAAAGTAGACGGAACTCTGGGGCCAACGTCCTGACTTTC	CSAQSRRNSGANVLTF
TRBV4-2	TRBJ2-5	-	once	TGTGTCAGCAGCCAAGAGGGGAGGCAAGAGACCCAGTACTTC	CVSSQEGRQETQYF
TRBV29-1	TRBJ2-3	-	many	TGCAGCGGGGACTCCGGGTATACGCAGTATTTT	CSGDSGYTQYF
TRBV6-2/TRBV6-3	TRBJ2-7	-	-	TGTACCATCAGTATCGACGGCTCCTACGAGCAGTACTTC	CTISIDGSYEQYF
TRBV5-1	TRBJ2-6	-	-	TGCACCAGCTCGGACACTGCGGGGGCCAACGTCCTGACTTTC	CTSSDTAGANVLTF
TRBV10-3	TRBJ2-5	-	-	TGCGCCATCAGCATAGCTGGAGACGAGACCCAGTACTTC	CAISIAGDETQYF
TRBV4-1	TRBJ2-7	-	-	TGTGCCAACAGTTTCGACAGACTCTGCGAGCAGTACTTC	CANSFDRLCEQYF
TRBV25-1	TRBJ1-2	-	once	TGTGCCAGCAGCACCCCGGGGGGATTCTGGGGCCACACCTTC	CASSTPGGFWGHTF
TRBV28	TRBJ1-1	-	-	TGTGCCAGCGGTTTGACTCACCGTAGATACATTGAAGCTTTCTTT	CASGLTHRRYIEAFF
TRBV6-1	TRBJ2-3	-	-	TGTGCCAGCGCCGCACCTAGCGAAGGATCAGATACGCAGTATTTT	CASAAPSEGSDTQYF
TRBV28	TRBJ2-7	TRBD1	many	TGTGCCAGCAAGGGCTCACCGGGACAGGGGGCCCACGAGCAGTACTTC	CASKGSPGQGAHEQYF
TRBV5-5	TRBJ2-3	TRBD2	-	TGTGTCAGCAGCTTAAATCCGGGGGGGGATCAGCCCCAGTATTTT	CVSSLNPGGDQPQYF
TRBV12-3/TRBV12-4	TRBJ2-5	-	once	TGCGCCAGCGGCATTGGAGGAACGGGGACTCATTACTTC	CASGIGGTGTHYF
TRBV20-1	TRBJ2-1	TRBD2	-	TGCAGTGCTAGAGATGGGTCTAGCGGGACCCATGAGCAGTTCTTC	CSARDGSSGTHEQFF
TRBV5-1	TRBJ2-7	TRBD1	-	TGCACCAGCAGCTTGGACAGGGGGCGAAGGAAGCAGTACTTC	CTSSLDRGRRKQYF
TRBV5-5	TRBJ2-3	-	-	TGTGCCTGCAGCTCGTCCGGACAGCACACAGATACGCAGTATTTT	CACSSSGQHTDTQYF
TRBV6-4	TRBJ1-2	TRBD1	-	TGTGTCAGCAGTGACTCGCCAGGTACAGGGGCCGTCTATGGCTACACCTTC	CVSSDSPGTGAVYGYTF
TRBV11-2	TRBJ2-1	TRBD1	-	TGCGCCAGCAGTTTACGAGGACAGGGTCGGAATGAGCAGTTCTTC	CASSLRGQGRNEQFF
TRBV28	TRBJ2-1	-	-	TGTGCCAGCAGTTTATTGTCTAGCCAGTCCTACAATGAGCAGTTCTTC	CASSLLSSQSYNEQFF
TRBV6-1	TRBJ1-5	TRBD1	-	TGTCTCAGCAGCAGTAGACAGGGGGTGAGCAATCAGCCCCAGCATTTT	CLSSSRQGVSNQPQHF
TRBV20-1	TRBJ2-7	TRBD2	once	TGCAGTGCTAGGGAACTAGCGGGAGTAGATTACGAGCAGTACTTC	CSARELAGVDYEQYF
TRBV5-5	TRBJ1-1	-	-	TGTGCCAGTATCTTGTTTACCTCGGGACGGGTAAACACTGAAGCTTTCTTT	CASILFTSGRVNTEAFF
TRBV30	TRBJ2-5	-	many	TGTGCCTGGAGTCCTGGATCCAGGGAGACCCAGTACTTC	CAWSPGSRETQYF
TRBV6-5	TRBJ2-1	-	few	TGTGCTAGCAGTTACTCTGGGGGAGTGAGTAATGAGCACTTCTTC	CASSYSGGVSNEHFF
TRBV2	TRBJ2-3	-	once	TGTGCCAGCAGTGAATTGGGCACACGTTCAGATACGCAGTATTTT	CASSELGTRSDTQYF
TRBV5-1	TRBJ2-7	-	-	TGCGCCAGCAGCTTGGGCGGACAGACACCCTACGAGCAGTACTTC	CASSLGGQTPYEQYF